The 9 T cell receptor beta chains below come from one sample, sequenced in a study of blood T cell repertoires in COVID-19. TCRdb's copy holds only in-frame clones and misses some; the assay was immunoSEQ multiplex PCR. The sample has about 280,000 clones; 88% are singletons. Sequenced sample: peripheral blood. All receptors come from a man aged 18 to 35 with active or convalescent COVID-19.

The chain carries TRBV4-1 and TRBJ2-2; D might be TRBD2 (5 bases). There are 15 residues in the CDR3. Germline-derived CDR1 and CDR2 are MGHRA and YSYEKL. Trimming shortened V by 5 bases and J by 3 bases, and 13 bases separated the two germline ends. CDR3 protein: CASSYRSGDTGELFF. The CDR3 nucleotides are TGCGCCAGCAGCTACCGGTCCGGGGACACCGGGGAGCTGTTTTTT.

In its sample, this clone was seen a few times. The rearrangement uses TRBV6-2 or TRBV6-3 and TRBJ2-5; D ambiguous. Germline CDR1 and CDR2: MNHEY and SVGEGT. There are 11 residues in the CDR3. Trimming pared 5 bases from V and 5 bases from J, leaving 6 bases between. In DNA form, the CDR3 reads TGTGCCAGCAGTACTGCCGAGACCCAGTACTTC. Encoded protein: CASSTAETQYF.

The chain links TRBV4-3 to TRBJ2-2, with D maybe TRBD2 (5 bases). This CDR3 comprises 13 residues. The germline V and J ends were trimmed by 4 bases and 7 bases, with 10 bases remaining between them. Germline V gene sequence: CDR1 LGHNA, CDR2 YSLEER. The CDR3 spells CASSPQRIGELFF. Written as DNA, the CDR3 is TGCGCCAGCAGCCCCCAGCGGATCGGGGAGCTGTTTTTT.

The chain uses TRBV4-3 and TRBJ1-2; weak D call: TRBD1 (6 bases). The germline gives CDR1 LGHNA, CDR2 YSLEER. The CDR3 consists of 13 residues. Trimming cost V 0 bases and J 8 bases, with 10 bases left between them. The CDR3, as DNA: TGCGCCAGCAGCCAAGAGACAGGCGGCGGCTACACCTTC. Its translation is CASSQETGGGYTF.

The chain has TRBV4-2 and TRBJ2-5; D is undetermined. The V gene's germline CDR1 is LGHNA and CDR2 YNFKEQ. The CDR3 consists of 18 residues. V gave up 4 bases and J gave up 0 bases, with 21 bases separating them. The CDR3 reads CASSPLGGPASDQETQYF. The CDR3 DNA sequence: TGTGCCAGCAGCCCCCTCGGTGGCCCCGCGAGCGACCAAGAGACCCAGTACTTC.

The chain is built from TRBV19 and TRBJ1-5; 11 nucleotides agree with TRBD1. This CDR3 spans 16 amino acids. Germline V gene lookup returns CDR1 LNHDA and CDR2 SQIVND (reference sequence). V trimming: 6 bases; J trimming: 2 bases; junction bases outside the gene matches: 6. CDR3 in amino acids: CASRSGQGDGNQPQHF. The CDR3 DNA sequence: TGTGCCAGTAGATCGGGACAGGGGGATGGCAATCAGCCCCAGCATTTT.

With respect to this clone: This specimen includes other DNA sequences encoding the same CDR3. The chain links TRBV2 to TRBJ1-1, with D perhaps matching TRBD1 (5 bases). CDR1 is SNHLY and CDR2 is FYNNEI in the germline V gene. This CDR3 is built from 13 residues. V lost 8 bases and J lost 1, with 11 bases in between. CDR3 residues: CASSGGRNTEAFF. The CDR3 DNA sequence: TGTGCCAGCTCGGGGGGGAGGAACACTGAAGCTTTCTTT.

The chain joins TRBV6-4 to TRBJ2-1, with TRBD2 as a possible D gene (6 bases). Germline values: CDR1 MRHNA, CDR2 SNTAGT. CDR3 length: 12 amino acids. V was cut by 2 bases and J by 15 bases, with 14 bases left in between. The CDR3 DNA reads as TGTGCCAGCAGTGACAGTAGCGCGGGGCTGTTCTTC. This sequence encodes CASSDSSAGLFF.

The chain combines TRBV12-5 with TRBJ2-6; the match to TRBD2 covers 8 bases. This CDR3 has 17 residues. After removal of 1 base from V and 0 bases from J, the junction contained 2 bases not matched to a gene. CDR1 and CDR2 from the germline V gene are LGHNT and FRNRAP. The CDR3 reads CASGLGTSLSGANVLTF. The DNA of the CDR3 is TGTGCTAGTGGTTTGGGGACTAGCCTCTCTGGGGCCAACGTCCTGACTTTC.